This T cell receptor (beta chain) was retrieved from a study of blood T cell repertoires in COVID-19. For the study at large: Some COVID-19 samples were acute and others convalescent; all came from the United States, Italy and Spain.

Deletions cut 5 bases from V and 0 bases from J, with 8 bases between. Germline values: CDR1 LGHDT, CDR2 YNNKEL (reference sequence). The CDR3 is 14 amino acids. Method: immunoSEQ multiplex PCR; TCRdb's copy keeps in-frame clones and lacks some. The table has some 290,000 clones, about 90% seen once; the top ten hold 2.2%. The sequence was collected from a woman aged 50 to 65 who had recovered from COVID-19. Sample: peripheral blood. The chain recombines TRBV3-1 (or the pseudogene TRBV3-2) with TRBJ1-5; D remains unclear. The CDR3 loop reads CASSWRYSNQPQHF. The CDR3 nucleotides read TGTGCCAGCAGCTGGAGGTATAGCAATCAGCCCCAGCATTTT.